This T cell receptor (beta chain) was obtained from a study of shared clonotypes between healthy human individuals. Overall study results and limits: Naive subsets generally exceeded memory subsets in estimated richness. Donors were few, which limited the genetic and exposure-history diversity represented.

Concerning this clone itself: Antigen: not known.

The V gene's germline CDR1 is SQVTM and CDR2 ANQGSEA. The ends lost 6 bases at V and 4 bases at J; junction bases unmatched: 11. CDR3 length equals 14 residues. The run depth of the assay was deep. DNA at approximately 200 ng, about 30,000 T cell genomes, went into sorted-subset replicate PCRs. TCRdb's copy holds only in-frame clones and misses some; the assay was immunoSEQ multiplex PCR. The table shows about 2,200,000 clones, with approximately 94% occurring only once. CD8 cells classed as naive were CD45RO-negative and positively selected for CCR7, excluding terminally differentiated effector memory CD45RA+ cells.

This receptor was obtained from a man aged 18 to 29 in good health. Some clones in this sample may be carry-over from other donors' samples. Sequencing input: naive CD8+ T cells from PBMCs. This sequence joins TRBV29-1 and TRBJ1-2; 7 nucleotides line up with TRBD1. This chain's CDR3 is CSVRRETGLYGYTF. DNA for the CDR3: TGCAGCGTGAGGAGGGAGACAGGGCTCTATGGCTACACCTTC.